This T cell receptor beta chain was found in a study of T cell responses to AZD1222 COVID-19 vaccine. Study-wide results and limits: The peak T cell response came first, and repertoires were sampled only after it. Vaccination with two AZD1222 doses was followed by a rise in Spike-specific TCR breadth and depth. Dominant CD4 TCR responses targeted spike regions 160-218 and 743-854.

Trimming shortened V by 6 bases and J by 3 bases, and 17 bases separated the two germline ends. The CDR3 consists of 15 residues. From germline, CDR1 is SGHTA and CDR2 FQGNSA. TCRdb's table, derived via immunoSEQ multiplex PCR, lists solely in-frame clones and lacks some. The repertoire holds 95,000 to 130,000 clones, with roughly 93% as singletons. Regarding this clone: Its specificity is unknown.

This sequence joins TRBV7-2 and TRBJ2-5; D is possibly TRBD1 or TRBD2 (5 bases each). The source was peripheral blood, collected 28 days after the second AZD1222 dose. The source of this sequence is an adult who received the AZD1222 COVID-19 vaccine. The CDR3 DNA sequence: TGTGCCAGCAGGGCCGGGACCCTTAAAGAAGAGACCCAGTACTTC. Translating it yields CASRAGTLKEETQYF.